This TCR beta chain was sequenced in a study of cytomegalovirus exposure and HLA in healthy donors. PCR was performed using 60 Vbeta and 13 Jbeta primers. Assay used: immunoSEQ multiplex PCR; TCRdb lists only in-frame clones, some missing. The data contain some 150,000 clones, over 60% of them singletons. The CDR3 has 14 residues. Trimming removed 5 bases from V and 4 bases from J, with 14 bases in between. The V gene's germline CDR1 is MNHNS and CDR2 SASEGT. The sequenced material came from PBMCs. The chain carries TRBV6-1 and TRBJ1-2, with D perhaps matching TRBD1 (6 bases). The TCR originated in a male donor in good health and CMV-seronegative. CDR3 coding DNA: TGTGCCAGCAGTCCCCAGGAAGGGGGCTATGGCTACACCTTC. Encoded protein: CASSPQEGGYGYTF.